What follows are 23 T cell receptor beta chains derived from one specimen sequenced in a study of T cell responses to AZD1222 COVID-19 vaccine. TCRdb keeps only in-frame clones here, not all; method: immunoSEQ multiplex PCR. The data show around 150,000 clones, 94% seen once. This material consisted of peripheral blood, taken 28 days after the second AZD1222 dose. All receptors come from an adult who received the AZD1222 COVID-19 vaccine.

This chain uses TRBV9 with TRBJ1-2; TRBD1 aligns across 7 bases. Germline V gene data show CDR1 as SGDLS and CDR2 as YYNGEE. The CDR3 has 16 residues. Trimming cost V 0 bases and J 0 bases; bases outside gene matches: 5. DNA for the CDR3: TGTGCCAGCAGCGTAGGAGACAGGGCGACTAACTATGGCTACACCTTC. It yields the protein CASSVGDRATNYGYTF.

This chain links TRBV30 with TRBJ2-3; 8 bases align to TRBD2. V was pared by 1 base and J by 6 bases, with 3 bases of the junction left unmatched. Germline V gene sequence: CDR1 GTSNPN, CDR2 SVGIG (reference sequence). This CDR3 has 13 residues. Written as DNA, the CDR3 is TGTGCCTGGAGTGCCCGGACTAGCGATACGCAGTATTTT. Translation gives CAWSARTSDTQYF.

This clone was counted once. This sequence joins TRBV4-1 and TRBJ2-7; 10 bases align to TRBD1. CDR3 length: 16 residues. V was pared by 3 bases and J by 6 bases, with 11 bases of the junction left unmatched. Per germline, CDR1 MGHRA and CDR2 YSYEKL. The CDR3 region has the DNA TGCGCCAGCAGCCACATACCGGGACAGGGGATGCTCGAGCAGTACTTC. Protein product: CASSHIPGQGMLEQYF.

V gene TRBV5-1 combines with J gene TRBJ1-1; 7 bases fit TRBD1. Germline V CDR1 and CDR2: SGHRS, YFSETQ. V shed 1 base and J 1 base; nucleotides not matched to a gene: 1. The CDR3 sequence is 14 residues long. The CDR3 here is CASSLSGGNTEAFF. In nucleotides, the CDR3 is TGCGCCAGCAGCTTGTCAGGGGGGAACACTGAAGCTTTCTTT. The full variable domain, rest sourced from reference TRBV5-1 and TRBJ1-1, is KAGVTQTPRYLIKTRGQQVTLSCSPISGHRSVSWYQQTPGQGLQFLFEYFSETQRNKGNFPGRFSGRQFSNSRSEMNVSTLELGDSALYLCASSLSGGNTEAFFGQGTRLTVV.

The genes are TRBV6-6 and TRBJ2-7; 8 bases align to TRBD1. Trimming at V came to 2 bases and at J to 1 base, leaving 4 bases not matched to a gene. The CDR3 covers 15 residues. CDR1 MNHNY and CDR2 SVGAGI come from the germline V gene (reference sequence). The CDR3 nucleotides read TGTGCCAGCAGTTACGGGAGACAGGGGTCCTACGAGCAGTACTTC. This encodes CASSYGRQGSYEQYF.

This sequence joins TRBV6-5 and TRBJ2-2; D not resolved. Germline CDR1 is MNHEY and CDR2 is SVGAGI. The CDR3 has 12 residues. The ends were cut back, 6 bases at V and 7 bases at J, with 9 bases in the middle. This chain's CDR3 is CASSTTSGELFF. The CDR3 DNA reads as TGTGCCAGCAGCACTACAAGCGGGGAGCTGTTTTTT.

The gene calls are TRBV12-3 or TRBV12-4 and TRBJ2-7; possible D gene TRBD2, 5 bases. Trimming shortened V by 6 bases and J by 2 bases, and 11 bases separated the two germline ends. This CDR3 region has 13 residues. This CDR3 reads CASSHGEPYEQYF. CDR3 in DNA: TGTGCCAGCAGCCATGGGGAGCCCTACGAGCAGTACTTC.

On this clone itself: At one of its ends the junction is not consistent with the germline gene, which may arise from a read error. The V call is TRBV7-9, the J call TRBJ2-7; D is unclear. This CDR3 spans 12 amino acids. Germline V gives CDR1 SEHNR, CDR2 FQNEAQ (reference sequence). The CDR3 DNA sequence: TGTGCCAGCAGTTCTTCCTCCCACGAGCAGTACTTC. It yields the protein CASSSSSHEQYF.

V gene TRBV18 combines with J gene TRBJ2-7; D remains unclear. CDR3 length: 14 amino acids. Between the trimmed V and J ends, which lost 3 bases and 1 base, there was a span of 10 bases. CDR1 is KGHSH, CDR2 LQKENI, per germline. Here the CDR3 reads CASSPNDASYEQYF. CDR3 in DNA: TGTGCCAGCTCACCCAACGACGCATCCTACGAGCAGTACTTC.

The chain carries TRBV4-3 and TRBJ2-1; D may be TRBD2 (5 bases). Germline V lookup: CDR1 LGHNA, CDR2 YSLEER. This CDR3 spans 15 amino acids. V was clipped by 1 base and J by 4 bases, with 11 bases between them. This CDR3 is CASSQAGITYNEQFF. The CDR3 nucleotides read TGCGCCAGCAGCCAAGCCGGGATTACATACAATGAGCAGTTCTTC.

The chain uses TRBV3-1 (or the pseudogene TRBV3-2) and TRBJ1-6; TRBD1 might be the D (6 bases). The CDR3 extends over 15 amino acids. From germline, CDR1 is LGHDT and CDR2 YNNKEL (reference sequence). V was shortened by 1 base and J by 6 bases, with 10 bases between the two germline ends. CDR3 loop: CASSQVGGLNSPLHF. In nucleotides, the CDR3 is TGTGCCAGCAGCCAAGTGGGGGGGCTTAATTCACCCCTCCACTTT.

The count of this clone is one. The chain couples TRBV28 to TRBJ1-6; unclear D gene. Germline CDR1 MDHEN, CDR2 SYDVKM. The CDR3 is 11 amino acids. V shed 4 bases and J shed 12 bases, with 7 bases lying between them. The CDR3 nucleotides are TGTGCCAGCAGTTATAACGAACCCCTCCACTTT. As protein: CASSYNEPLHF.

The CDR3 DNA reads TGTGCCAGCCGGGATGCACTAGCCAAAAACATTCAGTACTTC. Encoded protein: CASRDALAKNIQYF. The V gene is TRBV6-5, the J gene TRBJ2-4; the D gene is possibly TRBD2 (5 bases). V dropped 8 bases and J dropped 0 bases, with 11 bases sitting between them. The CDR3 has 14 residues. Germline V gives CDR1 MNHEY, CDR2 SVGAGI.

The V and J genes are TRBV6-6 and TRBJ2-7, with 7 bases matching TRBD1. Germline V lookup: CDR1 MNHNY, CDR2 SVGAGI (reference sequence). After removal of 7 bases from V and 3 bases from J, the junction contained 9 bases not matched to a gene. CDR3 length: 14 residues. CDR3 residues: CASNLGTEFYEQYF. In nucleotides, the CDR3 is TGTGCCAGCAATCTCGGGACAGAGTTCTACGAGCAGTACTTC.

The CDR3 loop is CASSLPGQGNEAFF. The CDR3 bases are TGTGCCAGCAGTTTACCTGGACAGGGTAATGAAGCTTTCTTT. The V gene is TRBV28, the J gene TRBJ1-1; 8 bases fit TRBD1. Germline values: CDR1 MDHEN, CDR2 SYDVKM. Losses at the gene ends were 2 bases for V and 7 bases for J; bases not matched to a gene: 6. The CDR3 length is 14 residues.

J is TRBJ1-4 and V is TRBV18; no definite D call. The germline V gene encodes CDR1 KGHSH and CDR2 LQKENI. The CDR3 extends over 15 amino acids. V lost 6 bases and J 2 bases, leaving 13 bases between the germline ends. The CDR3 here is CASSSKTHTNEKLFF. The CDR3 bases are TGTGCCAGCTCCTCCAAGACACACACTAATGAAAAACTGTTTTTT.

CDR3 in amino acids: CASSSRLAIDNEQFF. The DNA of the CDR3 is TGTGCCAGCAGCTCCCGACTAGCGATAGACAATGAGCAGTTCTTC. The chain uses TRBV7-2 and TRBJ2-1; 8 positions agree with TRBD2. V lost 4 bases, J lost 5 bases, and 7 bases stayed unmatched. The CDR3 totals 15 residues. Germline V gene data show CDR1 as SGHTA and CDR2 as FQGNSA.

The chain joins TRBV5-4 to TRBJ2-2, with 9 bases fitting TRBD2. V shed 2 bases and J 4 bases; nucleotides not matched to a gene: 3. The CDR3 is 15 amino acids. Germline CDR1 reads SGHNT; CDR2 reads YYREEE (reference sequence). The CDR3 nucleotides read TGTGCCAGCAGCTTTGGCGGGAGGGGCACCGGGGAGCTGTTTTTT. As protein: CASSFGGRGTGELFF.

The rearrangement joins TRBV9 to TRBJ1-5; no definite D call. Germline CDR1 and CDR2: SGDLS and YYNGEE. The ends were cut back, 5 bases at V and 0 bases at J, with 12 bases in the middle. The CDR3 runs to 15 residues. CDR3 coding DNA: TGTGCCAGCAGGGGTGGGGAGCATAGCAATCAGCCCCAGCATTTT. Translating gives CASRGGEHSNQPQHF.

The chain joins TRBV30 to TRBJ1-4, with a possible D match to TRBD1 (5 bases). CDR3 size: 14 residues. V lost 8 bases to trimming and J lost 4 bases, with 17 bases between them. In germline, CDR1 is GTSNPN, CDR2 SVGIG (reference sequence). The CDR3 protein is CALAPWDGNEKLFF. DNA of the CDR3: TGTGCCCTAGCCCCATGGGACGGTAATGAAAAACTGTTTTTT.

This chain connects TRBV28 to TRBJ2-7; no clear D gene. This CDR3 region has 12 residues. Germline CDR1 and CDR2: MDHEN and SYDVKM. Between the trimmed V and J ends, which lost 4 bases and 4 bases, there was a span of 8 bases. Here the CDR3 reads CASSSALYEQYF. The CDR3 DNA is TGTGCCAGCAGTTCGGCCCTGTACGAGCAGTACTTC.

The genes are TRBV4-2 and TRBJ2-3; 14 positions agree with TRBD2. The CDR3 has 15 amino acids. Germline V gene data show CDR1 as LGHNA and CDR2 as YNFKEQ. The junction had 5 bases not matched to a gene; V was cut back by 3 bases and J by 9 bases. The CDR3, as DNA: TGTGCCAGCAGCCAGGCGGGACTAGCGGGAGACACGCAGTATTTT. It translates to CASSQAGLAGDTQYF.

V is TRBV21-1 and J is TRBJ2-1; TRBD2 was called by the table and not checked on the DNA. TRBV21-1 is noted as a pseudogene. This CDR3 region has 16 residues. The CDR3 here is CASSKARQNFNNEQFF. The CDR3 coding sequence is TGTGCCAGCAGCAAAGCGAGGCAGAACTTTAACAATGAGCAGTTCTTC.